This TCR beta chain was retrieved from a study of T cell repertoires in cytomegalovirus infection (dated by TCRdb to the late 2010s). At the level of the whole study: Donor HLA type was relevant to the analysis, because carriage of CMV infection together with the matching HLA type was indicated by public TCR beta signatures.

This clonotype was detected many times. Which antigen it targets is not known. Base qualities are missing; no much larger clone stands one base away. The junction shows trimming of 3 bases on V and 6 bases on J, and the gene matches do not reach 9 bases of it. The CDR3 holds 15 amino acids from the cysteine to the phenylalanine. The entry retains the CDR3 DNA only, 45 bases that are in frame from base 1. CDR1 and CDR2 (MGHDK, SYGVNS) derive from the germline V gene. Sequenced using an Illumina HiSeq 1500. TCRdb reprocessed the public reads (quality trimming at Q25 with fastp, clone calling with MiXCR) and kept in-frame beta chains. Rows with one shared CDR3 protein collapse into an entry with the most common genes and DNA. For this sample there are about 320,000 distinct CDR3 sequences; approximately 9.5% appear just once. Clones ranked in the top ten supply about 4.5% of the sample. Overall study outcomes, separate from this receptor: In both this cohort and an independent 352-donor cohort, the cumulative frequency of public TCR beta family members distinguished carriers of CMV infection plus the relevant HLA type. The ex vivo response was dominated by HLA-C-restricted CMV-specific TCR beta clonotypes, which also provided the single most frequent clonotype in two of eight donors.

Sequences were obtained from PBMCs. The clonotype comes from a human donor in good health (CMV status not recorded). Some clones in this sample may be carry-over from other donors' samples. Recombination joined TRBV25-1 with TRBJ1-1; 8 central bases correspond to TRBD1. In nucleotide form, the sequence is TGTGCCAGCAGTGATCCTACAGGGGGAATGGCTGAAGCTTTCTTT. It translates to CASSDPTGGMAEAFF.